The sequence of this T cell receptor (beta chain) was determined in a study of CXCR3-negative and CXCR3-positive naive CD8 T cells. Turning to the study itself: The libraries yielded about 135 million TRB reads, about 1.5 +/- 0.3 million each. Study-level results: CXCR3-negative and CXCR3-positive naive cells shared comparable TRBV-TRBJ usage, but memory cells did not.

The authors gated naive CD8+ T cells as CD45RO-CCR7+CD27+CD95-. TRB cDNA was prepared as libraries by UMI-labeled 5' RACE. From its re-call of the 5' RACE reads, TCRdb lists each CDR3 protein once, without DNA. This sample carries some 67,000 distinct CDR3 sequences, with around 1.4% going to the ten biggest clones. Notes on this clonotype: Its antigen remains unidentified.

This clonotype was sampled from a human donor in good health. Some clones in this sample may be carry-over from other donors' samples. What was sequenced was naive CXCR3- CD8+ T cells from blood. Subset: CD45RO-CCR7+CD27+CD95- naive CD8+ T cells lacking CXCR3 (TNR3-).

The CDR3 loop is CASSLGAVSTDTQYF. The chain links TRBV28 to TRBJ2-3; TCRdb's D call of TRBD2 is untestable without DNA. Looked up from germline, CDR1 is MDHEN and CDR2 is SYDVKM. The CDR3 is 15 amino acids.